One sample yielded the 20 T cell receptor beta chains listed below, sequenced in a study of blood T cell repertoires in COVID-19. Measured with immunoSEQ multiplex PCR; TCRdb has only the in-frame clones, and not every one. The sample lists approximately 250,000 clones; approximately 90% were seen once. Sequencing used PBMCs or T cells enriched from blood (not recorded which). The receptor set was obtained from a woman aged 40-49 years with acute COVID-19.

The genes are TRBV29-1 and TRBJ2-2; tentative D call: TRBD1 (6 bases). Germline CDR1 SQVTM, CDR2 ANQGSEA. The CDR3 is 14 residues long. V lost 5 bases to trimming and J lost 1 base, with 11 bases between them. The CDR3 protein is CSVLTGLNTGELFF. The CDR3 DNA reads as TGCAGCGTTCTGACAGGACTGAACACCGGGGAGCTGTTTTTT.

This rearrangement joins TRBV11-2 to TRBJ1-1; a possible D gene is TRBD1 (5 bases). CDR1 is SGHAT, CDR2 FQNNGV, per germline. Trimming cost V 4 bases and J 1 base, with 10 bases left between them. This CDR3 region has 14 residues. The CDR3 loop reads CASSSTRGNTEAFF. The CDR3 coding sequence is TGTGCCAGCAGCTCGACTAGGGGGAACACTGAAGCTTTCTTT.

CDR3 nucleotide sequence: TGTGCCAGCAGCCCCAACAGTGGCCAAGAGACCCAGTACTTC. This encodes CASSPNSGQETQYF. The V and J genes are TRBV7-9 and TRBJ2-5; no definite D call. CDR1 is SEHNR, CDR2 FQNEAQ, per germline (reference sequence). This CDR3 region has 14 residues. V dropped 5 bases and J dropped 1 base, with 11 bases sitting between them.

V gene TRBV6-6 combines with J gene TRBJ1-6; tentatively, D is TRBD1 (6 bases). The CDR3 sequence is 13 residues long. Per the germline V gene, CDR1 is MNHNY and CDR2 is SVGAGI (reference sequence). Trimming removed 6 bases at V and 5 bases at J, with 8 bases between. The CDR3 here is CASRRQDNSPLHF. The CDR3, as DNA: TGTGCCAGCAGACGACAGGATAATTCACCCCTCCACTTT.

V is TRBV6-5 and J is TRBJ1-2; D not certain. Germline CDR1 is MNHEY and CDR2 is SVGAGI. V lost 6 bases to trimming and J lost 3 bases, with 11 bases between them. The CDR3 runs to 13 residues. The CDR3 sequence: CASRPDGDYGYTF. CDR3 in DNA: TGTGCCAGCAGGCCAGACGGAGACTATGGCTACACCTTC.

The chain carries TRBV6-5 and TRBJ2-5; TRBD1 might be the D (6 bases). Per the germline V gene, CDR1 is MNHEY and CDR2 is SVGAGI. The CDR3 covers 14 residues. Trimming stripped 7 bases from V and 4 bases from J, with 16 bases between. CDR3 in DNA: TGTGCCAGCACAAGAACAGGGAACCTAGAGACCCAGTACTTC. This encodes CASTRTGNLETQYF.

The chain is built from TRBV11-2 and TRBJ1-6; 9 bases are a match to TRBD1. This CDR3 spans 14 amino acids. Germline CDR1 SGHAT, CDR2 FQNNGV. The V segment lost 6 bases and the J segment 10 bases; nucleotides outside the gene matches: 7. CDR3 amino acids: CASRKQGAGSPLHF. The CDR3 nucleotides read TGTGCCAGCAGAAAACAGGGGGCAGGCTCACCCCTCCACTTT. Full variable domain (outside the CDR3, taken from reference TRBV11-2 and TRBJ1-6): EAGVAQSPRYKIIEKRQSVAFWCNPISGHATLYWYQQILGQGPKLLIQFQNNGVVDDSQLPKDRFSAERLKGVDSTLKIQPAKLEDSAVYLCASRKQGAGSPLHFGNGTRLTVT.

The chain joins TRBV20-1 to TRBJ1-6, with 9 bases aligning to TRBD1. This CDR3 has 14 amino acids. J was trimmed by 4 bases and V by 3 bases; bases with no gene match: 1. Germline CDR1 DFQATT, CDR2 SNEGSKA (reference sequence). CDR3 sequence (DNA): TGCAGTGCTAGTGACAGGGGGTATAATTCACCCCTCCACTTT. This sequence encodes CSASDRGYNSPLHF.

The rearrangement links TRBV3-1 (or the pseudogene TRBV3-2) to TRBJ1-1, with TRBD1 matching 9 bases. The junction had 12 bases not matched to a gene; V was cut back by 0 bases and J by 10 bases. The CDR3 runs to 16 residues. In germline, CDR1 is LGHDT, CDR2 YNNKEL (reference sequence). CDR3 DNA: TGTGCCAGCAGCCAAGAGAGGGGACAGGGTGTGGTTCGAGCTTTCTTT. Translation: CASSQERGQGVVRAFF.

The V call is TRBV4-3, the J call TRBJ2-1; D is ambiguous. CDR1 and CDR2 from the germline V gene are LGHNA and YSLEER. The V gene lost 0 bases and the J gene lost 7 bases, with 7 bases spanning the gap. This CDR3 has 13 residues. The CDR3 DNA follows: TGCGCCAGCAGCCAAGAATGGCGGAATGAGCAGTTCTTC. The encoded protein is CASSQEWRNEQFF.

The rearrangement joins TRBV7-8 to TRBJ1-4; a possible D gene is TRBD1 (6 bases). Deletions cut 3 bases from V and 7 bases from J, with 12 bases between. The CDR3 covers 14 residues. The germline V gene encodes CDR1 SGHVS and CDR2 FQNEAQ. CDR3 residues: CASSFTGSSEKLFF. CDR3 bases: TGTGCCAGCAGCTTTACAGGGTCAAGTGAAAAACTGTTTTTT.

The chain combines TRBV27 with TRBJ2-1, with 11 positions matching TRBD2. The ends lost 5 bases at V and 4 bases at J; junction bases unmatched: 7. This CDR3 is built from 16 residues. Per the germline V gene, CDR1 is MNHEY and CDR2 is SMNVEV (reference sequence). Here the CDR3 DNA reads TGTGCCAGCAGTATCCTTCTAGCGGGGGGATACAATGAGCAGTTCTTC. Amino acid sequence: CASSILLAGGYNEQFF.

J is TRBJ1-4 and V is TRBV27; 9 bases agree with TRBD1. CDR3 length equals 17 residues. Germline V gene sequence: CDR1 MNHEY, CDR2 SMNVEV (reference sequence). V gave up 10 bases and J gave up 4 bases; unmatched junction bases: 16. The CDR3 here is CATRGTGLRGYNEKLFF. The CDR3 region has the DNA TGTGCCACCCGCGGGACAGGGCTAAGGGGGTATAATGAAAAACTGTTTTTT.

J is TRBJ2-5 and V is TRBV7-8, with D unclear. Germline CDR1 is SGHVS and CDR2 is FQNEAQ. The CDR3 extends over 13 amino acids. V dropped 1 base and J dropped 5 bases, with 8 bases sitting between them. The DNA for the CDR3 is TGTGCCAGCAGCTTAGATCGGGTGGAGACCCAGTACTTC. Translation gives CASSLDRVETQYF.

The chain has TRBV5-1 and TRBJ1-2; a weak D match, TRBD1 (5 bases). Trimming shortened V by 4 bases and J by 0 bases, and 10 bases separated the two germline ends. The CDR3 totals 14 residues. CDR1 SGHRS and CDR2 YFSETQ come from the germline V gene. In DNA, the CDR3 is TGCGCCAGCAGCCGGACAACATCTAACTATGGCTACACCTTC. It specifies CASSRTTSNYGYTF.

The rearrangement joins TRBV30 to TRBJ1-2; D perhaps matches TRBD1 (5 bases). The CDR3 runs to 16 residues. V shed 1 base and J shed 8 bases, with 23 bases lying between them. The V gene's germline CDR1 is GTSNPN and CDR2 SVGIG (reference sequence). CDR3 sequence reads: CAWSDPRRAPSRGYTF. As DNA, the CDR3 is TGTGCCTGGAGTGACCCCCGCAGGGCCCCTTCGAGGGGCTACACCTTC.

The chain is built from TRBV6-2 or TRBV6-3 and TRBJ2-7, with a weak D call TRBD1 (6 bases). This CDR3 is 12 amino acids long. Trimming removed 6 bases from V and 3 bases from J, with 9 bases in between. CDR1 is MNHEY, CDR2 SVGEGT, per germline. CDR3 DNA sequence: TGTGCCAGCAGCCACAGGGACTACGAGCAGTACGTC. Encoded protein: CASSHRDYEQYV.

CDR3 sequence: CASSAYTGELFF. CDR3 in DNA: TGTGCCAGCAGTGCCTACACCGGGGAGCTGTTTTTT. The gene calls are TRBV25-1 and TRBJ2-2, with D unclear. This CDR3 has 12 residues. The V and J ends lost 4 bases and 3 bases respectively, with 3 bases between them. Looked up from germline, CDR1 is MGHDK and CDR2 is SYGVNS.

The V gene is TRBV27, the J gene TRBJ1-3; 9 nucleotides agree with TRBD1. Trimming at V came to 2 bases and at J to 3 bases, leaving 2 bases not matched to a gene. CDR1 is MNHEY and CDR2 is SMNVEV in the germline V gene (reference sequence). The CDR3 spans 15 residues. The CDR3 DNA follows: TGTGCCAGCAGTTTAGGACAGGGGCTTGGAAACACCATATATTTT. It encodes CASSLGQGLGNTIYF.

This sequence joins TRBV5-1 and TRBJ2-1; TRBD1 might be the D (5 bases). CDR1 and CDR2 (germline): SGHRS, YFSETQ. The V end was cut by 1 base, the J end by 3 bases, with 14 bases between. This CDR3 is built from 16 residues. CDR3 sequence (DNA): TGCGCCAGCAGCTTGCTTTTTGGTCAGGGCTACAATGAGCAGTTCTTC. It specifies CASSLLFGQGYNEQFF.